The 21 T cell receptor beta chains reported below all come from one sample, sequenced in a study of Ad26.COV2.S vaccination and SARS-CoV-2 variants. Here immunoSEQ multiplex PCR was the method, and the copy in TCRdb shows in-frame clones only, minus some. The sample lists about 350,000 clones; roughly 90% were seen once. The treatment was: roughly 18 received Ad26.COV2.S at low or high dose, single or two shots; about 5 received placebo; per-sample allocation not given. After the first vaccine or placebo injection, samples were drawn on day 63. This sample comprised peripheral blood, obtained in a trial of Ad26.COV2.S vaccine versus placebo. These receptor sequences come from a person between 18 and 60 years old who received the Ad26.COV2.S COVID-19 vaccine or a placebo.

The chain employs TRBV18 and TRBJ2-7; TRBD1 aligns across 7 bases. The ends lost 3 bases at V and 1 base at J; junction bases unmatched: 6. Germline lookup yields CDR1 KGHSH and CDR2 LQKENI. The CDR3 runs to 15 residues. This CDR3 reads CASSPRQGDSYEQYF. CDR3 in DNA: TGTGCCAGCTCACCGCGGCAGGGGGATTCCTACGAGCAGTACTTC.

J is TRBJ2-2 and V is TRBV6-6; D not certain. Germline V CDR1 and CDR2: MNHNY, SVGAGI (reference sequence). V shed 6 bases and J shed 0 bases, with 5 bases lying between them. This CDR3 spans 13 amino acids. The CDR3 coding sequence is TGTGCCAGCAGAACATCGAACACCGGGGAGCTGTTTTTT. Protein product: CASRTSNTGELFF.

The V and J genes are TRBV19 and TRBJ2-3; 8 nucleotides line up with TRBD1. Germline CDR1 LNHDA, CDR2 SQIVND (reference sequence). CDR3 length: 14 residues. The J segment lost 0 bases and the V segment lost 7 bases, leaving 3 bases of the junction unmatched. CDR3: CASNQGASTDTQYF. The CDR3 coding sequence is TGTGCCAGTAACCAGGGGGCTAGCACAGATACGCAGTATTTT. Combining the CDR3 with reference TRBV19 and TRBJ2-3 gives the whole variable domain DGGITQSPKYLFRKEGQNVTLSCEQNLNHDAMYWYRQDPGQGLRLIYYSQIVNDFQKGDIAEGYSVSREKKESFPLTVTSAQKNPTAFYLCASNQGASTDTQYFGPGTRLTVL.

The rearrangement uses TRBV30 and TRBJ2-1; possibly TRBD1 or TRBD2 for D (5 bases each). CDR1 and CDR2 from the germline V gene are GTSNPN and SVGIG (reference sequence). The CDR3 covers 13 residues. The V end was cut by 1 base, the J end by 12 bases, with 16 bases between. This chain's CDR3 is CAWSAGTTPAQFF. CDR3 in DNA: TGTGCCTGGAGTGCAGGGACCACCCCTGCGCAGTTCTTC.

This sequence joins TRBV6-1 and TRBJ1-4; D remains unclear. Looked up from germline, CDR1 is MNHNS and CDR2 is SASEGT. V was pared by 2 bases and J by 4 bases, with 11 bases between. CDR3 length equals 15 residues. Here the CDR3 reads CASSENGINNEKLFF. The CDR3, as DNA: TGTGCCAGCAGTGAAAATGGGATTAATAATGAAAAACTGTTTTTT.

V gene TRBV2 combines with J gene TRBJ2-3, with 10 positions matching TRBD2. The trim removed 6 bases at V and 4 bases at J, leaving 7 bases unmatched. The length of the CDR3 is 15 residues. Germline V lookup: CDR1 SNHLY, CDR2 FYNNEI. CDR3 residues: CASRRSSGGPDTQYF. CDR3 coding DNA: TGTGCCAGCAGGCGATCTAGCGGGGGACCAGATACGCAGTATTTT.

In its sample, this clone was seen a few times. V and J are TRBV12-3 or TRBV12-4 and TRBJ1-2; tentative D call: TRBD1 (5 bases). This CDR3 has 11 amino acids. V was pared by 3 bases and J by 8 bases, with 7 bases between. The CDR3 here is CASSLGTGYTF. The CDR3 DNA reads as TGTGCCAGCAGTTTGGGGACCGGCTACACCTTC.

V gene TRBV6-6 combines with J gene TRBJ1-1; TRBD1 matches at 7 bases. The CDR3 consists of 13 residues. V lost 5 bases, J lost 3 bases, and 3 bases stayed unmatched. Per germline, CDR1 MNHNY and CDR2 SVGAGI (reference sequence). The CDR3 sequence is CASSNDRDTEAFF. CDR3 nucleotides: TGTGCCAGCAGTAACGACAGGGACACTGAAGCTTTCTTT.

The chain joins TRBV6-2 or TRBV6-3 to TRBJ1-2, with unresolved D. Between the trimmed V and J ends, which lost 5 bases and 8 bases, there was a span of 18 bases. The germline CDR1 and CDR2 sequences are MNHEY and SVGEGT. The CDR3 totals 14 residues. The CDR3 DNA is TGTGCCAGCAGTGGATATCGGACCGTCTGGGGCTACACCTTC. Translating gives CASSGYRTVWGYTF.

The chain employs TRBV4-2 and TRBJ2-7; D might be TRBD2 (5 bases). Trimming left V 4 bases short and J 3 bases short, with 13 bases between. Germline V CDR1 and CDR2: LGHNA, YNFKEQ. The CDR3 loop spans 14 amino acids. For the CDR3, the DNA is TGTGCCAGCAGCCCAGAGGCGGGCCTCTACGAGCAGTACTTC. Its translation: CASSPEAGLYEQYF.

J is TRBJ2-3 and V is TRBV24-1; D gene uncertain. Trimming left V 2 bases short and J 4 bases short, with 6 bases between. The CDR3 has 13 amino acids. From germline, CDR1 is KGHDR and CDR2 SFDVKD. Written as DNA, the CDR3 is TGTGCCACCAGTGATTCACCAGCAGATACGCAGTATTTT. This translates into CATSDSPADTQYF.

The chain has TRBV7-2 and TRBJ2-7; D call uncertain. The CDR3 covers 11 residues. Trimming pared 5 bases from V and 7 bases from J, leaving 9 bases between. Germline V gene sequence: CDR1 SGHTA, CDR2 FQGNSA. This CDR3 reads CASSLWGEQYF. CDR3 sequence (DNA): TGTGCCAGCAGCCTTTGGGGAGAGCAGTACTTC. The full variable domain, in which reference TRBV7-2 and TRBJ2-7 provide the parts outside the CDR3, is GAGVSQSPSNKVTEKGKDVELRCDPISGHTALYWYRQSLGQGLEFLIYFQGNSAPDKSGLPSDRFSAERTGGSVSTLTIQRTQQEDSAVYLCASSLWGEQYFGPGTRLTVT.

The chain couples TRBV4-3 to TRBJ2-7; 9 bases agree with TRBD1. Per the germline V gene, CDR1 is LGHNA and CDR2 is YSLEER. This CDR3 region has 16 residues. After removal of 2 bases from V and 3 bases from J, the junction contained 8 bases not matched to a gene. The CDR3 protein is CASSQSRGQGSYEQYF. CDR3 bases: TGCGCCAGCAGCCAATCCCGAGGACAGGGGAGCTACGAGCAGTACTTC.

The chain uses TRBV10-3 and TRBJ2-1; possibly TRBD2 for D (5 bases). V was clipped by 2 bases and J by 9 bases, with 14 bases between them. The CDR3 runs 14 residues. Germline V gene sequence: CDR1 ENHRY, CDR2 SYGVKD. CDR3 in amino acids: CAISEEEDPTEQFF. Written as DNA, the CDR3 is TGTGCCATCAGTGAGGAGGAGGACCCCACTGAGCAGTTCTTC.

The chain couples TRBV19 to TRBJ1-1; 7 bases map to TRBD1. V was pared by 8 bases and J by 8 bases, with 11 bases of the junction left unmatched. The germline gives CDR1 LNHDA, CDR2 SQIVND (reference sequence). This CDR3 spans 13 amino acids. The CDR3 is CASSGTVFSEAFF. The DNA of the CDR3 is TGTGCCAGTTCCGGGACAGTCTTCTCAGAAGCTTTCTTT. The complete variable domain, with remaining parts taken from reference TRBV19 and TRBJ1-1, reads DGGITQSPKYLFRKEGQNVTLSCEQNLNHDAMYWYRQDPGQGLRLIYYSQIVNDFQKGDIAEGYSVSREKKESFPLTVTSAQKNPTAFYLCASSGTVFSEAFFGQGTRLTVV.

The J gene is TRBJ2-3, the V gene TRBV5-1, with D possibly TRBD2 on 6 matching bases. V lost 0 bases and J 7 bases, leaving 12 bases between the germline ends. The CDR3 is 14 residues long. Germline V gives CDR1 SGHRS, CDR2 YFSETQ. This CDR3 is CASSLAVGLNTQYF. CDR3 DNA: TGCGCCAGCAGCTTGGCCGTGGGACTCAATACGCAGTATTTT.

Only a few counts were recorded for this clone. This chain links TRBV11-3 with TRBJ2-7, with TRBD2 as a possible D gene (6 bases). The CDR3 has 13 residues. Germline V gene data show CDR1 as SGHNT and CDR2 as YENEEA. V was pared by 3 bases and J by 3 bases, with 9 bases between. CDR3 loop: CASSLRLGYEQYF. The CDR3 DNA is TGTGCCAGCAGCTTGCGACTAGGCTACGAGCAGTACTTC.

The gene calls are TRBV18 and TRBJ2-5, with D perhaps matching TRBD1 or TRBD2 (6 bases each). This CDR3 spans 16 amino acids. Trimming took off 1 base at V and 3 bases at J, with 15 bases between the two ends. From germline, CDR1 is KGHSH and CDR2 LQKENI. The CDR3 region is CASSPRSGGGEETQYF. The CDR3, as DNA: TGTGCCAGCTCACCACGATCCGGGGGCGGGGAAGAGACCCAGTACTTC.

The CDR3 DNA reads as TGTGCCAGCTCACCAAAGGAGGGCGGGGAGCTGTTTTTT. Its translation is CASSPKEGGELFF. J is TRBJ2-2 and V is TRBV18; a possible D gene is TRBD2 (6 bases). The germline V and J ends were trimmed by 2 bases and 7 bases, with 8 bases remaining between them. The CDR3 has 13 amino acids. Germline V gives CDR1 KGHSH, CDR2 LQKENI.

This clone was recorded only once. The chain has TRBV4-2 and TRBJ2-1, with TRBD1 matching 7 bases. V lost 1 base and J lost 5; bases outside the gene matches: 11. The CDR3 has 17 amino acids. Germline loops: CDR1 LGHNA, CDR2 YNFKEQ. The CDR3 loop is CASSQVPRRGPNNEQFF. The CDR3 region has the DNA TGTGCCAGCAGCCAAGTCCCCCGAAGGGGGCCAAACAATGAGCAGTTCTTC.

CDR3 sequence reads: CASSLEAAPDTQYF. As DNA, the CDR3 is TGTGCCAGCAGCTTAGAGGCAGCCCCAGATACGCAGTATTTT. The gene calls are TRBV7-9 and TRBJ2-3; D is unclear. CDR3 size: 14 residues. The V gene's germline CDR1 is SEHNR and CDR2 FQNEAQ (reference sequence). The V end was cut by 1 base, the J end by 4 bases, with 9 bases between.